A selection of T cell receptor beta chains follows, all from one sample in a study of blood T cell repertoires in COVID-19. Libraries were prepared by immunoSEQ multiplex PCR; TCRdb keeps only in-frame clonotypes and omits some of them. The table lists under 250,000 clones, 82% of them singletons. The material sequenced was peripheral blood. The receptors were sampled from a woman aged 80 or over with acute or convalescent COVID-19. Each CDR3 is given with its conserved first and last residue. A D gene is named only where the DNA matches it firmly. Expanded clones get a size class; other rows say once, few or many, or leave the size out.

v_gene,d_gene,len,abundance,j_gene,CDR3aa,CDR3nt
TRBV2,TRBD2,15,.,TRBJ2-7,CASSSRGGAIYEQYF,TGTGCCAGCAGTTCCCGGGGAGGGGCGATCTACGAGCAGTACTTC
TRBV3-1/TRBV3-2,.,13,.,TRBJ2-2,CASKPLDTGELFF,TGTGCCAGCAAGCCCCTAGACACCGGGGAGCTGTTTTTT
TRBV5-1,TRBD1,16,.,TRBJ2-3,CASSLDGQGVADTQYF,TGCGCCAGCAGCTTGGATGGACAGGGGGTGGCAGATACGCAGTATTTT
TRBV18,.,15,.,TRBJ1-3,CASSPSGVSGNTIYF,TGTGCCAGCTCCCCGTCCGGGGTTTCTGGAAACACCATATATTTT
TRBV6-5,.,13,.,TRBJ1-2,CASSTTGIYGYTF,TGTGCCAGCAGTACTACAGGCATCTATGGCTACACCTTC
TRBV7-9,.,16,.,TRBJ2-5,CASSLRSAGLQETQYF,TGTGCCAGCAGCTTACGCTCCGCGGGGCTCCAAGAGACCCAGTACTTC
TRBV5-5,.,15,.,TRBJ1-3,CASSLGGAAGNTIYF,TGTGCCAGCAGCTTGGGTGGGGCAGCTGGAAACACCATATATTTT
TRBV12-3/TRBV12-4,.,13,.,TRBJ2-1,CASSRDTYNEQFF,TGTGCCAGCAGTAGGGACACCTACAATGAGCAGTTCTTC
TRBV7-3,.,20,.,TRBJ1-1,CASSSITLSRAQRLNTEAFF,TGTGCCAGCAGCTCCATCACACTTAGTCGAGCCCAGCGGTTGAACACTGAAGCTTTCTTT
TRBV5-6,.,15,few,TRBJ1-1,CASSLVTGQNTEAFF,TGTGCCAGCAGCTTGGTTACAGGGCAAAACACTGAAGCTTTCTTT
TRBV5-4,.,14,.,TRBJ1-2,CASSSTGRDYGYTF,TGTGCCAGCAGCTCCACAGGGAGGGACTATGGCTACACCTTC
TRBV19,.,12,.,TRBJ1-2,CASSGQDYGYTF,TGTGCCAGTAGTGGACAAGACTATGGCTACACCTTC
TRBV9,TRBD1,16,.,TRBJ1-5,CASSVVLGQGRQPQHF,TGTGCCAGCAGCGTAGTACTTGGACAGGGAAGGCAGCCCCAGCATTTT
TRBV7-9,.,15,once,TRBJ2-4,CASSLVTLAKNIQYF,TGTGCCAGCAGCTTAGTTACTTTAGCCAAAAACATTCAGTACTTC
TRBV7-2,TRBD1,15,.,TRBJ2-7,CASSIRQGVSYEQYF,TGTGCCAGCAGCATAAGACAGGGGGTCTCCTACGAGCAGTACTTC
TRBV7-2,.,15,.,TRBJ2-2,CASSLEGTRTGELFF,TGTGCCAGCAGCTTAGAAGGGACTCGAACCGGGGAGCTGTTTTTT
TRBV12-2,.,16,once,TRBJ2-1,CASRLAGTGAYNEQFF,TGTGCAAGTCGCTTAGCCGGGACAGGGGCTTACAATGAGCAGTTCTTC
TRBV5-1,TRBD1,14,once,TRBJ2-7,CASSLAGGRYEQYF,TGCGCCAGCAGCTTGGCAGGGGGCAGGTACGAGCAGTACTTC